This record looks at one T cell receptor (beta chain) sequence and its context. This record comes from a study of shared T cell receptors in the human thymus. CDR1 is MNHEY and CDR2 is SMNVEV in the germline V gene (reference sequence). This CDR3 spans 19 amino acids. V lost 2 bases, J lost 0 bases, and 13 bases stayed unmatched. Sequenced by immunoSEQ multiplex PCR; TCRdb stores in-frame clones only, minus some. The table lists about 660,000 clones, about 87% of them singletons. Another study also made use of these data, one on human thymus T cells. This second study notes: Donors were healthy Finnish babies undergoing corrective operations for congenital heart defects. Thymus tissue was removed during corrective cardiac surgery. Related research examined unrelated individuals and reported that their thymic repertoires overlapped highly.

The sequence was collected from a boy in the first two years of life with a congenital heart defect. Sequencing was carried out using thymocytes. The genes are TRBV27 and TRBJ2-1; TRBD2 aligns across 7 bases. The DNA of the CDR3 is TGTGCCAGCAGTTTAGTCCCCAGCGGGGCGGCCCTCTCCTACAATGAGCAGTTCTTC. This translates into CASSLVPSGAALSYNEQFF.